The 26 T cell receptor beta chains given below trace back to one sample, sequenced in a study of response to subunit inactivated influenza vaccine. MiXCR, applied by TCRdb to the RT-PCR reads, yields one record per CDR3 protein. The sample consists of about 520,000 distinct CDR3 sequences, around 7.7% of them appearing once. The source was PBMCs from blood, collected around 2 years after vaccination. The receptors stem from a man aged 50-75 years who received an inactivated influenza vaccine.

This clonotype was seen more than once but under ten times. The chain employs TRBV6-1 and TRBJ2-3; TRBD1 aligns across 9 bases. Germline assignment: CDR1 MNHNS and CDR2 SASEGT. The CDR3 loop spans 14 amino acids. The V gene end was trimmed by 7 bases and the J gene end by 4 bases; junction bases not matched to a gene: 6. DNA for the CDR3: TGTGCCAGCAATCCGGGACAGGGACCAGATACGCAGTATTTT. This gives the protein CASNPGQGPDTQYF.

This clonotype was recorded many times. This chain joins TRBV10-3 and TRBJ1-1; no reliable D call. The CDR3 covers 16 residues. V lost 3 bases to trimming and J lost 0 bases, with 14 bases between them. Germline CDR1 is ENHRY and CDR2 is SYGVKD. The CDR3: CAISEDSNTLNTEAFF. In DNA, the CDR3 is TGTGCCATCAGTGAAGACTCCAACACATTGAACACTGAAGCTTTCTTT.

A remark on this clonotype: The junction differs from germline at one of its ends, possibly a read error. The V gene is TRBV20-1, the J gene TRBJ2-7; D might be TRBD1 (5 bases). Per germline, CDR1 DFQATT and CDR2 SNEGSKA (reference sequence). The CDR3 contains 13 residues. The chain's CDR3 is CSAIWTRSYEQDF. CDR3 sequence (DNA): TGCAGTGCTATATGGACACGATCCTACGAGCAGGACTTC.

This clonotype was seen a few times. V usage is TRBV20-1 and J usage is TRBJ1-1, with D possibly matching TRBD1 (5 bases). This CDR3 region has 12 residues. Germline CDR1 reads DFQATT; CDR2 reads SNEGSKA (reference sequence). The ends were cut back, 5 bases at V and 0 bases at J, with 7 bases in the middle. The CDR3 DNA reads TGCAGTGCTGGGGCCATGAACACTGAAGCTTTCTTT. Translation: CSAGAMNTEAFF.

The chain uses TRBV7-2 and TRBJ2-7; no clear D gene. V was clipped by 1 base and J by 5 bases, with 9 bases between them. CDR1 and CDR2 (germline): SGHTA, FQGNSA. This CDR3 contains 13 residues. CDR3 DNA: TGTGCCAGCAGCTTAGGATACCAGGACGAGCAGTACTTC. Translating gives CASSLGYQDEQYF.

This clonotype showed up just a few times. The rearrangement links TRBV28 to TRBJ2-1; D remains ambiguous. The V and J ends lost 4 bases and 4 bases respectively, with 11 bases between them. This CDR3 is built from 14 residues. Germline lookup yields CDR1 MDHEN and CDR2 SYDVKM. CDR3 nucleotide sequence: TGTGCCAGCAGTTCAGCGCTACCTTACAATGAGCAGTTCTTC. Translation: CASSSALPYNEQFF.

This clonotype was counted many times. The chain employs TRBV5-5 and TRBJ2-2; perhaps TRBD1 as D (6 bases). The ends were cut back, 0 bases at V and 2 bases at J, with 11 bases in the middle. The CDR3 runs to 16 residues. From germline, CDR1 is SGHKS and CDR2 YYEKEE (reference sequence). CDR3 loop: CASSLGQVSNTGELFF. Written as DNA, the CDR3 is TGTGCCAGCAGCTTGGGACAGGTTTCTAACACCGGGGAGCTGTTTTTT. The entire variable domain, with the rest obtained from reference TRBV5-5 and TRBJ2-2, is as follows: DAGVTQSPTHLIKTRGQQVTLRCSPISGHKSVSWYQQVLGQGPQFIFQYYEKEERGRGNFPDRFSARQFPNYSSELNVNALLLGDSALYLCASSLGQVSNTGELFFGEGSRLTVL.

The table lists this clonotype with many counts. The chain couples TRBV29-1 to TRBJ1-5; D remains unclear. The germline gives CDR1 SQVTM, CDR2 ANQGSEA. V lost 7 bases to trimming and J lost 3 bases, with 19 bases between them. The CDR3 contains 15 residues. The CDR3 coding sequence is TGCAGCGAAGATTGGGGAGCAAAGCCCAATCAGCCCCAGCATTTT. This codes for CSEDWGAKPNQPQHF.

This clonotype was detected many times. The V call is TRBV5-1, the J call TRBJ2-1, with D maybe TRBD1 (6 bases). Between the trimmed V and J ends, which lost 0 bases and 12 bases, there was a span of 10 bases. This CDR3 contains 12 residues. Germline V gene lookup returns CDR1 SGHRS and CDR2 YFSETQ. CDR3 protein: CASSLETGLQFF. The CDR3 DNA reads TGCGCCAGCAGCTTGGAGACAGGTCTGCAGTTCTTC.

This chain uses TRBV20-1 with TRBJ2-1; 13 nucleotides line up with TRBD2. V shed 0 bases, J shed 3 bases, and the junction held 8 bases outside the gene matches. Per germline, CDR1 DFQATT and CDR2 SNEGSKA (reference sequence). The CDR3 totals 18 residues. CDR3 sequence reads: CSARDLSGTSGIYNEQFF. In DNA, the CDR3 is TGCAGTGCTAGAGATCTCTCCGGGACTAGCGGGATCTACAATGAGCAGTTCTTC.

The rearrangement joins TRBV18 to TRBJ2-5; D possibly corresponds to TRBD2 (5 bases). V shed 0 bases and J shed 0 bases, with 8 bases lying between them. Germline CDR1 and CDR2: KGHSH and LQKENI. The CDR3 totals 15 residues. This CDR3 reads CASSPPYGNQETQYF. In nucleotides, the CDR3 is TGTGCCAGCTCACCACCGTACGGGAACCAAGAGACCCAGTACTTC.

This clonotype was found many times. The J gene is TRBJ2-7, the V gene TRBV3-1; D unclear. This CDR3 has 12 amino acids. Trimming removed 6 bases at V and 1 base at J, with 7 bases between. The V gene's germline CDR1 is LGHDT and CDR2 YNNKEL (reference sequence). CDR3 residues: CASSLQSYEQYF. The DNA for the CDR3 is TGTGCCAGCAGTTTACAATCCTACGAGCAGTACTTC.

This clonotype came up many times. The chain carries TRBV5-1 and TRBJ2-7, with 8 bases identical to TRBD2. This CDR3 has 17 residues. CDR1 is SGHRS and CDR2 is YFSETQ in the germline V gene. With V trimmed by 1 base and J by 2 bases, 11 bases remained unmatched. Here the CDR3 DNA reads TGCGCCAGCAGCTTGAACTCCCGAGCGGGGGCTGCCTACGAGCAGTACTTC. Translation gives CASSLNSRAGAAYEQYF.

The chain links TRBV4-3 to TRBJ2-2; 8 bases map to TRBD2. Trimming cost V 1 base and J 5 bases; bases outside gene matches: 6. Germline loops: CDR1 LGHNA, CDR2 YSLEER. This CDR3 is 16 amino acids long. CDR3 protein: CASSQVIGGETGELFF. The CDR3 DNA sequence: TGCGCCAGCAGCCAAGTTATCGGGGGGGAAACCGGGGAGCTGTTTTTT.

This clonotype appeared many times. The V call is TRBV7-9, the J call TRBJ2-1, with a possible D match to TRBD2 (5 bases). CDR1 is SEHNR and CDR2 is FQNEAQ in the germline V gene (reference sequence). The CDR3 is made up of 17 amino acids. V shed 5 bases and J shed 0 bases, with 17 bases lying between them. The CDR3 nucleotides are TGTGCCAGCAGCCCCGGGGTGGGCTACAGCTCCTACAATGAGCAGTTCTTC. Translation: CASSPGVGYSSYNEQFF.

This clonotype was seen a handful of times. The chain joins TRBV24-1 to TRBJ2-1; tentative D call: TRBD1 (6 bases). Germline V CDR1 and CDR2: KGHDR, SFDVKD. Trimming left V 6 bases short and J 5 bases short, with 19 bases between. The CDR3 sequence is 16 residues long. This CDR3 reads CATSSYHLTGHNEQFF. The DNA of the CDR3 is TGTGCCACCAGTTCCTACCACCTGACAGGACACAATGAGCAGTTCTTC.

This clonotype was counted many times. The CDR3 DNA sequence: TGCGCCAGCTCCCTAGCGGGACCCGGGGAGCTGTTTTTT. Amino acid sequence: CASSLAGPGELFF. The chain is built from TRBV5-1 and TRBJ2-2; TRBD2 matches at 9 bases. This CDR3 has 13 amino acids. Germline V lookup: CDR1 SGHRS, CDR2 YFSETQ. Losses at the gene ends were 7 bases for V and 6 bases for J; bases not matched to a gene: 4.

In this sample, this clonotype turned up many times. The genes are TRBV5-1 and TRBJ2-7; D is perhaps TRBD1 or TRBD2 (5 bases each). CDR1 is SGHRS, CDR2 YFSETQ, per germline. Trimming pared 4 bases from V and 2 bases from J, leaving 16 bases between. The CDR3 is made up of 15 amino acids. The CDR3 loop is CASSATGTGTYEQYF. Here the CDR3 DNA reads TGCGCCAGCAGCGCCACCGGGACGGGAACCTACGAGCAGTACTTC.

The rearrangement joins TRBV29-1 to TRBJ1-2, with 11 bases that match TRBD1. V was pared by 6 bases and J by 6 bases, with 12 bases of the junction left unmatched. The germline V gene encodes CDR1 SQVTM and CDR2 ANQGSEA. The CDR3 runs to 15 residues. The chain's CDR3 is CSVGDRGNSADGYTF. The CDR3 nucleotides are TGCAGCGTGGGGGACAGGGGGAATTCGGCTGATGGCTACACCTTC.

This clonotype was counted a few times. This chain connects TRBV20-1 to TRBJ1-1, with a possible D match to TRBD1 (6 bases). V was cut by 2 bases and J by 4 bases, with 8 bases left in between. The CDR3 covers 12 residues. Germline CDR1 reads DFQATT; CDR2 reads SNEGSKA (reference sequence). The CDR3 bases are TGCAGTGCTAGAATAGGGGGCACTGAAGCTTTCTTT. This gives the protein CSARIGGTEAFF.

The sample holds many counts of this clonotype. The rearrangement uses TRBV28 and TRBJ2-1; D perhaps matches TRBD1 (7 bases). The length of the CDR3 is 15 residues. Germline V gene data show CDR1 as MDHEN and CDR2 as SYDVKM. V was shortened by 7 bases and J by 4 bases, with 17 bases between the two germline ends. This CDR3 is CASIREGAGYNEQFF. The CDR3 DNA sequence: TGTGCCAGCATCAGAGAGGGGGCGGGATACAATGAGCAGTTCTTC.

The chain carries TRBV27 and TRBJ2-3, with unresolved D. Per the germline V gene, CDR1 is MNHEY and CDR2 is SMNVEV (reference sequence). The CDR3 loop spans 13 amino acids. Trimming removed 10 bases at V and 2 bases at J, with 13 bases between. The DNA for the CDR3 is TGTGCCACTGGACCGGTTCTCACAGATACGCAGTATTTT. Protein sequence: CATGPVLTDTQYF.

The CDR3 here is CASSVGGAGTGELFF. In nucleotides, the CDR3 is TGTGCCAGCAGCGTAGGGGGCGCCGGCACCGGGGAGCTGTTTTTT. J is TRBJ2-2 and V is TRBV9; D possibly corresponds to TRBD1 (5 bases). CDR1 is SGDLS, CDR2 YYNGEE, per germline. The V and J ends lost 0 bases and 4 bases respectively, with 10 bases between them. The CDR3 is 15 residues long.

This clonotype was observed many times. This sequence joins TRBV5-1 and TRBJ2-3, with TRBD2 matching over 9 bases. Germline CDR1 and CDR2: SGHRS and YFSETQ. CDR3 length: 16 residues. With V trimmed by 0 bases and J by 8 bases, 10 bases remained unmatched. CDR3 nucleotides: TGCGCCAGCAGCTTGGATCTAGCGGGGACGGCCGGTACGCAGTATTTT. Encoded protein: CASSLDLAGTAGTQYF. The variable domain in full, with the rest retrieved from reference TRBV5-1 and TRBJ2-3, is KAGVTQTPRYLIKTRGQQVTLSCSPISGHRSVSWYQQTPGQGLQFLFEYFSETQRNKGNFPGRFSGRQFSNSRSEMNVSTLELGDSALYLCASSLDLAGTAGTQYFGPGTRLTVL.

This chain links TRBV4-2 with TRBJ2-7, with 11 bases lining up with TRBD1. The V gene's germline CDR1 is LGHNA and CDR2 YNFKEQ. CDR3 length: 18 amino acids. Losses at the gene ends were 4 bases for V and 2 bases for J; bases not matched to a gene: 13. Here the CDR3 reads CASSRTGGAGKVTYEQYF. The CDR3 DNA follows: TGTGCCAGCAGCCGGACAGGGGGCGCCGGGAAGGTTACCTACGAGCAGTACTTC.

The sample holds a few counts of this clonotype. V gene TRBV20-1 combines with J gene TRBJ1-4, with 7 bases that match TRBD1. The CDR3 length is 15 residues. CDR1 DFQATT and CDR2 SNEGSKA come from the germline V gene (reference sequence). V trimming: 0 bases; J trimming: 4 bases; junction bases outside the gene matches: 5. CDR3 sequence reads: CSAREYGQVNEKLFF. The CDR3 region has the DNA TGCAGTGCTAGAGAGTACGGACAGGTTAATGAAAAACTGTTTTTT.